These 21 T cell receptor beta chains share one sample of origin, sequenced in a study of blood T cell repertoires in COVID-19. Clones were sequenced by immunoSEQ multiplex PCR, and TCRdb holds only the in-frame ones, with some missing. The table has hundreds of thousands of clones, 80% to 90% seen once. The sequencing sample was made of peripheral blood. The receptors originated from a woman aged 65 to 85 with acute or convalescent COVID-19.

The chain joins TRBV29-1 to TRBJ2-7, with 11 bases matching TRBD1. The CDR3 loop spans 15 amino acids. In germline, CDR1 is SQVTM, CDR2 ANQGSEA. The V segment lost 5 bases and the J segment 3 bases; nucleotides outside the gene matches: 9. The CDR3 loop is CSVNTGTGGFYEQYF. For the CDR3, the DNA is TGCAGCGTTAATACCGGGACAGGGGGTTTCTACGAGCAGTACTTC.

The chain links TRBV28 to TRBJ1-1; D is uncertain. In germline, CDR1 is MDHEN, CDR2 SYDVKM. V was trimmed by 4 bases and J by 9 bases, leaving 9 bases between them. CDR3 length: 11 amino acids. The DNA of the CDR3 is TGTGCCAGCAGTTCCTATTCCCAAGCTTTCTTT. This gives the protein CASSSYSQAFF. The full variable domain, completed using reference TRBV28 and TRBJ1-1, is DVKVTQSSRYLVKRTGEKVFLECVQDMDHENMFWYRQDPGLGLRLIYFSYDVKMKEKGDIPEGYSVSREKKERFSLILESASTNQTSMYLCASSSYSQAFFGQGTRLTVV.

V usage is TRBV6-5 and J usage is TRBJ2-7; D gene ambiguous. Germline CDR1 MNHEY, CDR2 SVGAGI. Between the trimmed V and J ends, which lost 6 bases and 5 bases, there was a span of 17 bases. The CDR3 sequence is 14 residues long. This CDR3 is CASRRSRVRDEQYF. The CDR3 coding sequence is TGTGCCAGCAGGCGATCTCGGGTACGGGACGAGCAGTACTTC.

The table lists this clone with a count of one. The V and J genes are TRBV24-1 and TRBJ1-1, with TRBD1 identical over 9 bases. Germline V gene data show CDR1 as KGHDR and CDR2 as SFDVKD. With 6 bases clipped from V and 0 bases from J, the junction kept 7 bases outside the gene matches. The CDR3 runs to 16 residues. The CDR3: CATSRGQGNMNTEAFF. The CDR3 coding sequence is TGTGCCACCAGTCGGGGACAGGGAAATATGAACACTGAAGCTTTCTTT.

Only one count was recorded for this clone. The V call is TRBV7-9, the J call TRBJ2-3, with D perhaps TRBD2 (5 bases). CDR3 length: 16 amino acids. Germline-derived CDR1 and CDR2 are SEHNR and FQNEAQ (reference sequence). Trimming cost V 1 base and J 4 bases, with 15 bases left between them. CDR3 sequence: CASSLGRHLGPDTQYF. The CDR3 DNA reads TGTGCCAGCAGCTTAGGGAGGCATCTTGGACCAGATACGCAGTATTTT.

The gene calls are TRBV5-1 and TRBJ1-1, with D perhaps matching TRBD1 (6 bases). The germline gives CDR1 SGHRS, CDR2 YFSETQ. Trimming took 0 bases from V and 5 from J, leaving 11 bases between them. The CDR3 loop spans 14 amino acids. This chain's CDR3 is CASSLVGAGTEAFF. The CDR3 DNA is TGCGCCAGCAGCTTGGTGGGGGCAGGAACTGAAGCTTTCTTT.

This clone has a handful of counts. The chain couples TRBV9 to TRBJ1-2; 10 bases map to TRBD1. The CDR3 runs to 17 residues. Losses at the gene ends were 3 bases for V and 4 bases for J; bases not matched to a gene: 12. Germline-derived CDR1 and CDR2 are SGDLS and YYNGEE. The CDR3 DNA is TGTGCCAGCAGCGCAACTCGGACAGGGGGTTTTAGCTATGGCTACACCTTC. It is translated as CASSATRTGGFSYGYTF.

A few counts support this clone. The rearrangement links TRBV10-3 to TRBJ2-7; no clear D. This CDR3 is 13 amino acids long. Germline assignment: CDR1 ENHRY and CDR2 SYGVKD. Trimming shortened V by 7 bases and J by 0 bases, and 10 bases separated the two germline ends. CDR3 nucleotides: TGTGCCATCAAGGTTGCGGCCTCCTACGAGCAGTACTTC. Amino acids: CAIKVAASYEQYF.

The chain uses TRBV2 and TRBJ1-6; TRBD1 might be the D (6 bases). Trimming pared 5 bases from V and 9 bases from J, leaving 17 bases between. The CDR3 length is 15 residues. CDR1 and CDR2 (germline): SNHLY, FYNNEI. The chain's CDR3 is CASSQTGTTISPLHF. The CDR3 DNA sequence: TGTGCCAGCAGTCAAACCGGGACAACAATTTCACCCCTCCACTTT. The whole variable domain, remainder taken from reference TRBV2 and TRBJ1-6, is EPEVTQTPSHQVTQMGQEVILRCVPISNHLYFYWYRQILGQKVEFLVSFYNNEISEKSEIFDDQFSVERPDGSNFTLKIRSTKLEDSAMYFCASSQTGTTISPLHFGNGTRLTVT.

The genes are TRBV24-1 and TRBJ1-2; tentatively, D is TRBD1 (6 bases). CDR3 length: 14 amino acids. Trimming cost V 2 bases and J 8 bases, with 14 bases left between them. Germline loops: CDR1 KGHDR, CDR2 SFDVKD. CDR3 bases: TGTGCCACCAGTGATTCCGACAGGCCCGGGGGCTACACCTTC. Its protein is CATSDSDRPGGYTF.

The chain is built from TRBV27 and TRBJ1-3, with D hard to call. CDR1 MNHEY and CDR2 SMNVEV come from the germline V gene (reference sequence). This CDR3 has 15 residues. Between the trimmed V and J ends, which lost 5 bases and 0 bases, there was a span of 11 bases. The CDR3 region is CASSPVLSSGNTIYF. The CDR3 DNA reads as TGTGCCAGCAGTCCCGTTCTGAGCTCTGGAAACACCATATATTTT.

CDR3 amino acids: CASSQTVSTNEKLFF. The CDR3 nucleotides are TGTGCCAGCAGCCAAACGGTTTCAACTAATGAAAAACTGTTTTTT. The chain has TRBV3-1 (or the pseudogene TRBV3-2) and TRBJ1-4; D unresolved. With 2 bases removed from V and 0 bases from J, the gap between germline ends came to 7 bases. The CDR3 covers 15 residues. CDR1 and CDR2 from the germline V gene are LGHDT and YNNKEL (reference sequence).

This rearrangement joins TRBV2 to TRBJ2-5, with 8 bases aligning to TRBD2. V was clipped by 6 bases and J by 4 bases; unmatched bases: 4. CDR1 SNHLY and CDR2 FYNNEI come from the germline V gene. The CDR3 runs 13 residues. As DNA, the CDR3 is TGTGCCAGCAGCGTCGGACTAGCAGAGACCCAGTACTTC. Protein sequence: CASSVGLAETQYF. Supplemented by reference TRBV2 and TRBJ2-5, the full variable domain reads EPEVTQTPSHQVTQMGQEVILRCVPISNHLYFYWYRQILGQKVEFLVSFYNNEISEKSEIFDDQFSVERPDGSNFTLKIRSTKLEDSAMYFCASSVGLAETQYFGPGTRLLVL.

The chain couples TRBV18 to TRBJ1-2; TRBD1 agrees at 7 bases. Germline V gives CDR1 KGHSH, CDR2 LQKENI. Germline trimming cut 6 bases from V and 7 bases from J; bases unmatched to any gene: 8. The CDR3 runs 13 residues. The CDR3 DNA reads TGTGCCAGCTCCCCCGACAGGGATCGTGGCTACACCTTC. It yields the protein CASSPDRDRGYTF. Together with reference TRBV18 and TRBJ1-2, the CDR3 gives the full variable domain: NAGVMQNPRHLVRRRGQEARLRCSPMKGHSHVYWYRQLPEEGLKFMVYLQKENIIDESGMPKERFSAEFPKEGPSILRIQQVVRGDSAAYFCASSPDRDRGYTFGSGTRLTVV.

The rearrangement links TRBV28 to TRBJ1-5, with 12 bases aligning to TRBD1. Germline CDR1 reads MDHEN; CDR2 reads SYDVKM. With V trimmed by 6 bases and J by 7 bases, 10 bases remained unmatched. This CDR3 spans 16 amino acids. The CDR3 nucleotides read TGTGCCAGCAGACCCGGGACAGGGGGCACCCGCCAGCCCCAGCATTTT. Protein: CASRPGTGGTRQPQHF.

The chain is built from TRBV4-2 and TRBJ2-5; D not certain. The CDR3 is 13 amino acids. V was shortened by 0 bases and J by 5 bases, with 7 bases between the two germline ends. In germline, CDR1 is LGHNA, CDR2 YNFKEQ. CDR3 sequence: CASSQDRVETQYF. The CDR3 nucleotides are TGTGCCAGCAGCCAAGATCGGGTTGAGACCCAGTACTTC.

The chain combines TRBV6-2 or TRBV6-3 with TRBJ1-1; D is perhaps TRBD1 (6 bases). Deletions cut 2 bases from V and 1 base from J, with 11 bases between. The CDR3 covers 15 residues. Germline assignment: CDR1 MNHEY and CDR2 SVGEGT. The CDR3 sequence: CASSYGQGKNTEAFF. The CDR3 DNA follows: TGTGCCAGCAGTTACGGTCAGGGGAAGAACACTGAAGCTTTCTTT.

The rearrangement links TRBV28 to TRBJ1-2; no definite D call. Germline lookup yields CDR1 MDHEN and CDR2 SYDVKM. The CDR3 loop spans 13 amino acids. Trimming removed 4 bases from V and 1 base from J, with 7 bases in between. CDR3 coding DNA: TGTGCCAGCAGTTACGCCGGTAACTATGGCTACACCTTC. The encoded protein is CASSYAGNYGYTF.

This clone was recorded once. The chain has TRBV5-1 and TRBJ2-7, with TRBD1 as a possible D gene (5 bases). Germline V CDR1 and CDR2: SGHRS, YFSETQ. The CDR3 runs 13 residues. V lost 0 bases and J 7 bases, leaving 11 bases between the germline ends. Here the CDR3 DNA reads TGCGCCAGCAGCTTGGGCAGGGAACGGGAGCAGTACTTC. This gives the protein CASSLGREREQYF.

The chain employs TRBV15 and TRBJ1-5; possible D gene TRBD1, 5 bases. The germline CDR1 and CDR2 sequences are LNHNV and YYDKDF (reference sequence). The CDR3 length is 15 residues. V lost 3 bases to trimming and J lost 7 bases, with 16 bases between them. In DNA form, the CDR3 reads TGTGCCACCAGCAGGGATCCGGGAGGGGACCAGCCCCAGCATTTT. Encoded protein: CATSRDPGGDQPQHF.

This rearrangement joins TRBV5-4 to TRBJ2-1; 13 bases map to TRBD2. The CDR3 has 17 amino acids. V was pared by 4 bases and J by 0 bases, with 4 bases of the junction left unmatched. Germline V gene data show CDR1 as SGHNT and CDR2 as YYREEE (reference sequence). The CDR3 reads CASSQGLAGISYNEQFF. CDR3 nucleotides: TGTGCCAGCAGCCAGGGACTAGCGGGGATCTCCTACAATGAGCAGTTCTTC.